Below are 11 T cell receptor beta chains sequenced from a single sample in a study of OX40 agonist ivuxolimab in advanced cancers. This table comes from immunoSEQ multiplex PCR, and its TCRdb copy is limited to in-frame clones, with some not included. The sample includes roughly 58,000 clones, 85% of them seen just once. The sample consisted of CD4+ or CD8+ T cells sorted from blood, taken in a trial of the OX40 agonist ivuxolimab. The source of these receptors is an adult with an advanced solid tumor such as melanoma, head and neck, liver or kidney cancer.

CDR3 sequence (DNA): TGTGCCAGCAGTTACGCAGGGGAGGCTTTCTTT. It is translated as CASSYAGEAFF. V and J are TRBV6-6 and TRBJ1-1, with a possible D match to TRBD1 (6 bases). CDR3 length: 11 residues. Trimming took off 2 bases at V and 11 bases at J, with 9 bases between the two ends. Germline values: CDR1 MNHNY, CDR2 SVGAGI (reference sequence).

The V call is TRBV4-1, the J call TRBJ2-7; D may correspond to TRBD1 or TRBD2 (5 bases each). Looked up from germline, CDR1 is MGHRA and CDR2 is YSYEKL. Trimming shortened V by 3 bases and J by 4 bases, and 7 bases separated the two germline ends. The length of the CDR3 is 12 residues. The CDR3 region is CASSQWGYEQYF. In DNA, the CDR3 is TGCGCCAGCAGCCAGTGGGGGTACGAGCAGTACTTC.

The rearrangement uses TRBV9 and TRBJ2-7; 7 nucleotides agree with TRBD1. CDR3 length: 15 amino acids. The V gene end was trimmed by 0 bases and the J gene end by 4 bases; junction bases not matched to a gene: 7. Germline CDR1 SGDLS, CDR2 YYNGEE. DNA of the CDR3: TGTGCCAGCAGCGTAGCTGAGGGGGCGTTGTACGAGCAGTACTTC. It encodes CASSVAEGALYEQYF.

This sequence joins TRBV7-6 and TRBJ2-1; 12 bases align to TRBD2. V gave up 5 bases and J gave up 9 bases; unmatched junction bases: 14. The germline CDR1 and CDR2 sequences are SGHVS and FNYEAQ. The CDR3 is 17 amino acids. DNA of the CDR3: TGTGCCAGCAGCCCCCAGGGGCTAGCGGGAGGGCCGAGTGAGCAGTTCTTC. It yields the protein CASSPQGLAGGPSEQFF.

The rearrangement links TRBV5-1 to TRBJ2-3, with 8 nucleotides matching TRBD1. The CDR3 spans 14 residues. The ends lost 2 bases at V and 9 bases at J; junction bases unmatched: 8. The germline gives CDR1 SGHRS, CDR2 YFSETQ. This chain's CDR3 is CASSLDRGKRTQYF. For the CDR3, the DNA is TGCGCCAGCAGCTTAGACAGGGGCAAGAGGACGCAGTATTTT. Using reference TRBV5-1 and TRBJ2-3 for the parts outside the CDR3, the full variable domain is KAGVTQTPRYLIKTRGQQVTLSCSPISGHRSVSWYQQTPGQGLQFLFEYFSETQRNKGNFPGRFSGRQFSNSRSEMNVSTLELGDSALYLCASSLDRGKRTQYFGPGTRLTVL.

The J gene is TRBJ1-4, the V gene TRBV29-1; unclear D gene. The germline CDR1 and CDR2 sequences are SQVTM and ANQGSEA. This CDR3 is built from 11 residues. Deletions cut 7 bases from V and 8 bases from J, with 11 bases between. The CDR3 spells CSAGEQEKLFF. The CDR3 bases are TGCAGCGCTGGGGAACAGGAAAAACTGTTTTTT. Full variable domain (remainder filled in from reference TRBV29-1 and TRBJ1-4): SAVISQKPSRDICQRGTSLTIQCQVDSQVTMMFWYRQQPGQSLTLIATANQGSEATYESGFVIDKFPISRPNLTFSTLTVSNMSPEDSSIYLCSAGEQEKLFFGSGTQLSVL.

V usage is TRBV5-6 and J usage is TRBJ2-3, with D perhaps assigned TRBD1 or TRBD2 (5 bases each). CDR1 SGHDT and CDR2 YYEEEE come from the germline V gene. The CDR3 has 13 amino acids. V was cut by 5 bases and J by 4 bases, with 11 bases left in between. The CDR3 is CASRGWGPDTQYF. The DNA of the CDR3 is TGTGCCAGCAGGGGCTGGGGACCAGATACGCAGTATTTT.

The V call is TRBV19, the J call TRBJ2-1, with D maybe TRBD2 (5 bases). This CDR3 comprises 15 residues. Germline values: CDR1 LNHDA, CDR2 SQIVND (reference sequence). V shed 7 bases and J shed 0 bases, with 13 bases lying between them. The CDR3 coding sequence is TGTGCCAGTACCGGGGTCGACAACTCCTACAATGAGCAGTTCTTC. It yields the protein CASTGVDNSYNEQFF.

V is TRBV7-2 and J is TRBJ1-1; D is ambiguous. V dropped 5 bases and J dropped 1 base, with 14 bases sitting between them. Germline loops: CDR1 SGHTA, CDR2 FQGNSA. This CDR3 region has 15 residues. The CDR3 loop is CASSPRVGGNTEAFF. CDR3 nucleotide sequence: TGTGCCAGCAGCCCGAGGGTGGGTGGGAACACTGAAGCTTTCTTT.

J is TRBJ1-4 and V is TRBV12-2; the table's D gene call, TRBD1, was not cross checked with the DNA. TRBV12-2 is noted as a pseudogene. The CDR3 covers 18 residues. CDR3 residues: CASRLAPPRGLGNEKLFF. The CDR3 region has the DNA TGTGCAAGTCGCTTAGCCCCCCCCAGGGGCTTAGGTAATGAAAAACTGTTTTTT.

In DNA, the CDR3 is TGTGCCAGCAGCCCCCGGGCCAGAGGGGTTTCGGAGACCCAGTACTTC. Translated: CASSPRARGVSETQYF. The genes are TRBV13 and TRBJ2-5, with D perhaps being TRBD1 or TRBD2 (5 bases each). CDR1 and CDR2 from the germline V gene are PRHDT and FYEKMQ (reference sequence). This CDR3 has 16 residues. V was cut by 5 bases and J by 5 bases, with 21 bases left in between.